Listed here are 14 T cell receptor beta chains from one sample, sequenced in a study of T cell repertoires in cytomegalovirus infection. No antigens are known for them. MiXCR was run by TCRdb on the reads, yielding one entry per CDR3 protein. This sample has a few hundred thousand distinct CDR3 sequences, with around 35% found just once. Sequenced here: cultured PBMCs, sampled from culture after CMV antigen stimulation. The receptor source for this set is a human donor in good health (CMV status not recorded). Some clones in this sample may be carry-over from other donors' samples.

The chain has TRBV24-1 and TRBJ1-1; D gene ambiguous. Germline loops: CDR1 KGHDR, CDR2 SFDVKD. The CDR3 runs 13 residues. The CDR3 loop is CATKGSLNTEAFF. The CDR3, as DNA: TGTGCAACTAAAGGGAGTCTTAACACTGAAGCTTTCTTT.

This chain joins TRBV6-1 and TRBJ1-1, with 7 bases fitting TRBD1. V lost 3 bases and J lost 7; bases outside the gene matches: 5. The V gene's germline CDR1 is MNHNS and CDR2 SASEGT. The CDR3 length is 13 residues. In nucleotides, the CDR3 is TGTGCCAGCAGTGAGATGGACAGGCTTGAAGCTTTCTTT. Its protein product is CASSEMDRLEAFF.

V and J are TRBV20-1 and TRBJ2-1, with 7 bases identical to TRBD2. Germline V CDR1 and CDR2: DFQATT, SNEGSKA (reference sequence). The J segment lost 5 bases and the V segment lost 5 bases, leaving 6 bases of the junction unmatched. This CDR3 has 13 residues. The CDR3 loop reads CSAVPGTNNEQFF. In DNA form, the CDR3 reads TGCAGTGCTGTCCCCGGGACTAACAATGAGCAGTTCTTC.

V gene TRBV12-3 or TRBV12-4 combines with J gene TRBJ1-1; D unclear. The V and J ends lost 6 bases and 8 bases respectively, with 16 bases between them. The CDR3 loop spans 13 amino acids. CDR3 sequence: CASSQSKGVEAFF. In DNA, the CDR3 is TGTGCCAGCAGCCAAAGCAAAGGTGTCGAAGCTTTCTTT.

The chain is built from TRBV7-8 and TRBJ2-1, with D unclear. Trimming shortened V by 0 bases and J by 2 bases, and 8 bases separated the two germline ends. Germline values: CDR1 SGHVS, CDR2 FQNEAQ. This CDR3 has 15 amino acids. The chain's CDR3 is CASSLAGWPYNEQFF. CDR3 nucleotide sequence: TGTGCCAGCAGCTTAGCGGGATGGCCCTACAATGAGCAGTTCTTC.

This clonotype has just a few counts. Here the CDR3 reads CASSLVFRSNTEAFF. CDR3 nucleotides: TGCGCCAGCAGCTTGGTGTTTAGGTCGAACACTGAAGCTTTCTTT. The chain recombines TRBV5-1 with TRBJ1-1; D unclear. The CDR3 is made up of 15 amino acids. Trimming pared 0 bases from V and 1 base from J, leaving 10 bases between. Germline V gives CDR1 SGHRS, CDR2 YFSETQ. Combining the CDR3 with reference TRBV5-1 and TRBJ1-1 gives the whole variable domain KAGVTQTPRYLIKTRGQQVTLSCSPISGHRSVSWYQQTPGQGLQFLFEYFSETQRNKGNFPGRFSGRQFSNSRSEMNVSTLELGDSALYLCASSLVFRSNTEAFFGQGTRLTVV.

The CDR3 loop is CASSAGDTGELFF. Written as DNA, the CDR3 is TGTGCCAGCAGTGCGGGAGACACCGGGGAGCTGTTTTTT. The rearrangement uses TRBV6-4 and TRBJ2-2; TRBD2 is a possible D gene (6 bases). CDR1 is MRHNA and CDR2 is SNTAGT in the germline V gene. The CDR3 contains 13 residues. Trimming pared 4 bases from V and 3 bases from J, leaving 6 bases between.

Only a few counts were recorded for this clonotype. The rearrangement joins TRBV7-2 to TRBJ2-7; maybe TRBD1 (5 bases). Trimming removed 1 base at V and 1 base at J, with 14 bases between. This CDR3 has 16 amino acids. Germline V lookup: CDR1 SGHTA, CDR2 FQGNSA. The CDR3 DNA is TGTGCCAGCAGCTTAGTGGCCACAGGTCAATCCTACGAGCAGTACGTC. Its translation: CASSLVATGQSYEQYV.

This clonotype showed up just a few times. The chain has TRBV28 and TRBJ2-7; tentative D call: TRBD1 (6 bases). V dropped 3 bases and J dropped 2 bases, with 11 bases sitting between them. This CDR3 is built from 14 residues. Germline V gives CDR1 MDHEN, CDR2 SYDVKM. CDR3 in DNA: TGTGCCAGCAGTTTGCAGGGGTGGCCCTACGAGCAGTACTTC. It yields the protein CASSLQGWPYEQYF.

This clonotype was detected a few times. The chain carries TRBV29-1 and TRBJ1-1; D may be TRBD1 (5 bases). Between the trimmed V and J ends, which lost 6 bases and 8 bases, there was a span of 10 bases. Germline CDR1 and CDR2: SQVTM and ANQGSEA. The CDR3 extends over 10 amino acids. This chain's CDR3 is CSVLTVEAFF. CDR3 sequence (DNA): TGCAGCGTGTTGACAGTGGAAGCTTTCTTT.

This clonotype was counted ten times or more. The chain has TRBV7-2 and TRBJ1-5; D is ambiguous. The CDR3 is made up of 17 amino acids. V was cut by 1 base and J by 3 bases, with 16 bases left in between. The germline gives CDR1 SGHTA, CDR2 FQGNSA. The CDR3 DNA reads TGTGCCAGCAGCTTAGAAATCTCCATCGGGTCCAATCAGCCCCAGCATTTT. This codes for CASSLEISIGSNQPQHF.

The chain recombines TRBV24-1 with TRBJ2-1, with D possibly called TRBD1 or TRBD2 (5 bases each). The CDR3 has 19 amino acids. CDR1 and CDR2 (germline): KGHDR, SFDVKD. With 0 bases removed from V and 0 bases from J, the gap between germline ends came to 17 bases. DNA of the CDR3: TGTGCCACCAGTGATTTGCGGGGCCGTACGGGAAGCTCCTACAATGAGCAGTTCTTC. Protein product: CATSDLRGRTGSSYNEQFF.

V usage is TRBV18 and J usage is TRBJ2-5; maybe TRBD2 (5 bases). The CDR3 covers 14 residues. V lost 1 base and J lost 3, with 9 bases in between. Germline V CDR1 and CDR2: KGHSH, LQKENI. CDR3 DNA: TGTGCCAGCTCACCACGGTACGGGAAAGAGACCCAGTACTTC. Protein product: CASSPRYGKETQYF.

The rearrangement joins TRBV29-1 to TRBJ2-3; D gene uncertain. This CDR3 has 12 residues. With 1 base removed from V and 3 bases from J, the gap between germline ends came to 5 bases. Looked up from germline, CDR1 is SQVTM and CDR2 is ANQGSEA. The DNA of the CDR3 is TGCAGCGTTGAAGTAACAACAGATACGCAGTATTTT. Translated: CSVEVTTDTQYF.